This T cell receptor beta chain was captured by sequencing in a study of T-cell reconstitution after alpha-beta-depleted transplantation in children. This clonotype occurred a few times. The CDR3 spans 15 residues. Trimming pared 4 bases from V and 5 bases from J, leaving 16 bases between. The germline V gene encodes CDR1 SGDLS and CDR2 YYNGEE. A TCRbeta library incorporating unique molecular identifiers was prepared. From the PCR reads, TCRdb called clonotypes with MiXCR, one entry per CDR3 protein. This sample has fewer than 1 million distinct CDR3 sequences; approximately 15% occur once, and the top ten carry around 4.5%.

This material consisted of PBMCs, mostly from graft donor cells, taken 360 days after TCRalphabeta/CD19-depleted stem cell transplant. V and J are TRBV9 and TRBJ2-4; D perhaps matches TRBD1 (5 bases). The TCR comes from a male patient between 5 and 17 years old who had a stem cell transplant for acute lymphoblastic leukemia, so the T cells may come from the graft donor. As DNA, the CDR3 is TGTGCCAGCAGCCCTCGCTGGGGCTTAGAAAACATTCAGTACTTC. It codes for CASSPRWGLENIQYF. Combining the CDR3 with reference TRBV9 and TRBJ2-4 gives the whole variable domain DSGVTQTPKHLITATGQRVTLRCSPRSGDLSVYWYQQSLDQGLQFLIQYYNGEERAKGNILERFSAQQFPDLHSELNLSSLELGDSALYFCASSPRWGLENIQYFGAGTRLSVL.